Shown below are 18 T cell receptor beta chains from a single sample sequenced in a study of blood T cell repertoires in COVID-19. Repertoires were generated with immunoSEQ multiplex PCR, while TCRdb's copy carries only in-frame clones and drops some. The sample gives about 230,000 clones, roughly 90% of which show up once; about 4% is in the top ten. Sequenced: PBMCs or T cells enriched from blood (not recorded which). The source is a woman aged 25 to 45 with acute COVID-19.

In its sample, this clone was seen a few times. V usage is TRBV2 and J usage is TRBJ1-5; possible D gene TRBD1, 6 bases. Trimming removed 3 bases at V and 9 bases at J, with 18 bases between. CDR1 is SNHLY and CDR2 is FYNNEI in the germline V gene. The CDR3 runs to 15 residues. The CDR3 loop is CASSEFRGSTRPQHF. The CDR3 nucleotides read TGTGCCAGCAGTGAGTTTAGGGGGAGCACTCGGCCCCAGCATTTT. Together with reference TRBV2 and TRBJ1-5, the CDR3 gives the full variable domain: EPEVTQTPSHQVTQMGQEVILRCVPISNHLYFYWYRQILGQKVEFLVSFYNNEISEKSEIFDDQFSVERPDGSNFTLKIRSTKLEDSAMYFCASSEFRGSTRPQHFGDGTRLSIL.

The chain links TRBV6-5 to TRBJ2-5, with 8 bases matching TRBD1. Germline V lookup: CDR1 MNHEY, CDR2 SVGAGI. Trimming cost V 8 bases and J 1 base; bases outside gene matches: 6. The CDR3 spans 14 residues. In DNA form, the CDR3 reads TGTGCCAGCCGAGTCGACAGGGGCCAAGAGACCCAGTACTTC. It is translated as CASRVDRGQETQYF.

V usage is TRBV7-6 and J usage is TRBJ2-7, with 10 bases matching TRBD1. From germline, CDR1 is SGHVS and CDR2 FNYEAQ. V lost 6 bases, J lost 2 bases, and 7 bases stayed unmatched. There are 15 residues in the CDR3. CDR3 amino acids: CASRQEGQGTYEQYF. The CDR3 DNA follows: TGTGCCAGCAGACAAGAGGGACAGGGGACCTACGAGCAGTACTTC. The variable domain in full, with the rest retrieved from reference TRBV7-6 and TRBJ2-7, is GAGVSQSPRYKVTKRGQDVALRCDPISGHVSLYWYRQALGQGPEFLTYFNYEAQQDKSGLPNDRFSAERPEGSISTLTIQRTEQRDSAMYRCASRQEGQGTYEQYFGPGTRLTVT.

The rearrangement uses TRBV28 and TRBJ2-3, with TRBD2 matching 13 bases. The CDR3 runs 14 residues. Germline V gene sequence: CDR1 MDHEN, CDR2 SYDVKM. Losses at the gene ends were 5 bases for V and 8 bases for J; bases not matched to a gene: 4. CDR3 nucleotide sequence: TGTGCCAGCAGTACTAGCGGGGGGGCCGTTACGCAGTATTTT. This codes for CASSTSGGAVTQYF.

The chain uses TRBV9 and TRBJ1-3; D remains ambiguous. This CDR3 has 16 amino acids. Trimming stripped 0 bases from V and 1 base from J, with 11 bases between. The germline gives CDR1 SGDLS, CDR2 YYNGEE. The CDR3 spells CASSVAPGGSGNTIYF. CDR3 sequence (DNA): TGTGCCAGCAGCGTAGCTCCAGGCGGGTCTGGAAACACCATATATTTT.

This chain links TRBV27 with TRBJ2-7; D might be TRBD1 (8 bases). The CDR3 loop spans 17 amino acids. V was shortened by 3 bases and J by 7 bases, with 25 bases between the two germline ends. Germline values: CDR1 MNHEY, CDR2 SMNVEV (reference sequence). CDR3 sequence (DNA): TGTGCCAGCAGTTTCGGCCGGGACAGGAGACGGGAGGAGGAGCAGTACTTC. It translates to CASSFGRDRRREEEQYF.

The V and J genes are TRBV9 and TRBJ2-3; 7 nucleotides agree with TRBD2. The trim removed 0 bases at V and 7 bases at J, leaving 17 bases unmatched. The CDR3 covers 18 residues. From germline, CDR1 is SGDLS and CDR2 YYNGEE. CDR3 amino acids: CASSVDRERGGIGNTQYF. The CDR3 region has the DNA TGTGCCAGCAGCGTAGATCGGGAGCGGGGAGGTATCGGAAATACGCAGTATTTT.

This chain joins TRBV11-2 and TRBJ1-5, with 9 bases fitting TRBD1. Trimming removed 2 bases from V and 6 bases from J; junction bases left unmatched: 2. This CDR3 comprises 14 residues. Per germline, CDR1 SGHAT and CDR2 FQNNGV. The CDR3 nucleotides are TGTGCCAGCAGCTTACGACAGGGGGGTCAGCCCCAGCATTTT. The encoded protein is CASSLRQGGQPQHF.

This clone was recorded once. V usage is TRBV4-1 and J usage is TRBJ2-7; D might be TRBD2 (6 bases). CDR3 size: 16 residues. Trimming shortened V by 3 bases and J by 0 bases, and 15 bases separated the two germline ends. Germline CDR1 and CDR2: MGHRA and YSYEKL. CDR3 residues: CASSQGGRGYSYEQYF. The DNA of the CDR3 is TGCGCCAGCAGCCAGGGGGGTCGAGGGTACTCCTACGAGCAGTACTTC.

The J gene is TRBJ1-2, the V gene TRBV21-1; the D call TRBD1 from the table was never checked on the DNA. TRBV21-1 is a known pseudogene. The CDR3 is 16 residues long. The CDR3, as DNA: TGTGCCAGCATCCGACCAGGGGGACCAGCTAACTATGGCTACACCTTC. Protein: CASIRPGGPANYGYTF.

The chain carries TRBV28 and TRBJ1-2; 7 nucleotides align to TRBD1. The J segment lost 2 bases and the V segment lost 6 bases, leaving 6 bases of the junction unmatched. The CDR3 length is 14 residues. Germline V gives CDR1 MDHEN, CDR2 SYDVKM. The CDR3 reads CASSTSTGNYGYTF. The CDR3 DNA is TGTGCCAGCAGCACGTCGACAGGGAACTATGGCTACACCTTC.

This clone has a single count. This sequence joins TRBV29-1 and TRBJ2-3, with 10 bases fitting TRBD2. The CDR3 extends over 14 amino acids. With 5 bases clipped from V and 0 bases from J, the junction kept 2 bases outside the gene matches. CDR1 and CDR2 from the germline V gene are SQVTM and ANQGSEA. The CDR3 bases are TGCAGCGTTCAGACTAGCGGGAGCACAGATACGCAGTATTTT. Residues: CSVQTSGSTDTQYF.

The chain combines TRBV6-2 or TRBV6-3 with TRBJ2-7; D is ambiguous. The V end lost 4 bases, the J end lost 3 bases, and 7 bases lay between the germline ends. CDR1 MNHEY and CDR2 SVGEGT come from the germline V gene. The CDR3 spans 12 residues. The CDR3 nucleotides read TGTGCCAGCAGTTCCGTTGTCTACGAGCAGTACTTC. Translated, it gives CASSSVVYEQYF.

The genes are TRBV30 and TRBJ1-2; D is unresolved. With 4 bases removed from V and 5 bases from J, the gap between germline ends came to 11 bases. Germline V gene data show CDR1 as GTSNPN and CDR2 as SVGIG (reference sequence). CDR3 length: 12 amino acids. CDR3 coding DNA: TGTGCCTGGACAGGTTCCAGGTATGGCTACACCTTC. Translated: CAWTGSRYGYTF.

The genes are TRBV5-6 and TRBJ2-7; D gene uncertain. V lost 0 bases to trimming and J lost 2 bases, with 6 bases between them. The CDR3 spans 13 residues. CDR1 SGHDT and CDR2 YYEEEE come from the germline V gene. The CDR3 coding sequence is TGTGCCAGCAGCTTGGACACCACCTACGAGCAGTACTTC. It codes for CASSLDTTYEQYF.

In nucleotides, the CDR3 is TGCGCCAGCAGCCCGACAGGGATCTCGAACTATGGCTACACCTTC. This sequence encodes CASSPTGISNYGYTF. The rearrangement joins TRBV4-3 to TRBJ1-2; 7 bases line up with TRBD1. Germline V lookup: CDR1 LGHNA, CDR2 YSLEER. J was trimmed by 2 bases and V by 4 bases; bases with no gene match: 7. CDR3 length equals 15 residues.

In DNA, the CDR3 is TGTGCCAGCAGTCATATTCTCGCAGGATACTACGAGCAGTACTTC. It codes for CASSHILAGYYEQYF. The chain links TRBV3-1 (or the pseudogene TRBV3-2) to TRBJ2-7; D is unclear. V lost 6 bases and J lost 3, with 18 bases in between. CDR1 LGHDT and CDR2 YNNKEL come from the germline V gene (reference sequence). The CDR3 has 15 residues.

This chain uses TRBV15 with TRBJ1-3; TRBD1 is a possible D gene (5 bases). This CDR3 has 16 amino acids. Germline V lookup: CDR1 LNHNV, CDR2 YYDKDF (reference sequence). Trimming took 0 bases from V and 0 from J, leaving 9 bases between them. The CDR3 loop reads CATSRDRGISGNTIYF. In DNA form, the CDR3 reads TGTGCCACCAGCAGAGATCGGGGGATCTCTGGAAACACCATATATTTT.